Each of the 15 T cell receptor beta chains below was sequenced from the same sample in a study of blood T cell repertoires in COVID-19. Produced via immunoSEQ multiplex PCR; TCRdb's table is partial and in-frame only. The data hold approximately 85,000 clones, with about 86% observed a single time. The sequencing input was peripheral blood. The receptor set was obtained from a woman aged 80 or over in a cohort sampled during active or convalescent COVID-19.

This clone was observed a single time. The chain employs TRBV11-3 and TRBJ1-5; no clear D gene. V lost 0 bases and J lost 10, with 10 bases in between. CDR1 is SGHNT and CDR2 is YENEEA in the germline V gene. The CDR3 has 13 amino acids. CDR3 amino acids: CASSLDPISPQHF. In DNA, the CDR3 is TGTGCCAGCAGCTTAGACCCTATTTCTCCCCAGCATTTT.

The chain joins TRBV4-1 to TRBJ1-2; TRBD1 matches 10 bases. Per germline, CDR1 MGHRA and CDR2 YSYEKL. J was trimmed by 8 bases and V by 2 bases; bases with no gene match: 17. The CDR3 sequence is 18 residues long. CDR3 region: CASSQTPQPGQGLGGYTF. The DNA of the CDR3 is TGCGCCAGCAGCCAAACTCCCCAGCCGGGACAGGGGTTAGGAGGCTACACCTTC.

The V gene is TRBV6-5, the J gene TRBJ1-1; no reliable D call. The V gene lost 5 bases and the J gene lost 4 bases, with 11 bases spanning the gap. This CDR3 is 13 amino acids long. Germline loops: CDR1 MNHEY, CDR2 SVGAGI. CDR3 nucleotides: TGTGCCAGCAGTCCACGGGAAAGCACTGAAGCTTTCTTT. Protein product: CASSPRESTEAFF.

CDR3 amino acids: CASSLRAGTNYGYTF. DNA for the CDR3: TGTGCCAGCAGCCTGAGGGCAGGAACTAACTATGGCTACACCTTC. V and J are TRBV3-1 (or the pseudogene TRBV3-2) and TRBJ1-2; D ambiguous. From germline, CDR1 is LGHDT and CDR2 YNNKEL (reference sequence). V was cut by 4 bases and J by 0 bases, with 12 bases left in between. CDR3 length: 15 residues.

The rearrangement joins TRBV15 to TRBJ2-7; TRBD2 is a possible D gene (5 bases). The germline V gene encodes CDR1 LNHNV and CDR2 YYDKDF (reference sequence). With 2 bases removed from V and 6 bases from J, the gap between germline ends came to 17 bases. The CDR3 covers 15 residues. The CDR3 here is CATSRSGGPLVEQYF. CDR3 sequence (DNA): TGTGCCACCAGCAGATCCGGAGGCCCACTAGTCGAGCAGTACTTC.

The J gene is TRBJ2-3, the V gene TRBV9; 8 nucleotides agree with TRBD2. The CDR3 length is 17 residues. Germline values: CDR1 SGDLS, CDR2 YYNGEE. V gave up 0 bases and J gave up 0 bases; unmatched junction bases: 6. In DNA form, the CDR3 reads TGTGCCAGCAGCGTAGGCCTAGCGGGTTCTAGCACAGATACGCAGTATTTT. Its protein is CASSVGLAGSSTDTQYF.

This chain uses TRBV5-5 with TRBJ2-3; weak D call: TRBD1 (8 bases). Per the germline V gene, CDR1 is SGHKS and CDR2 is YYEKEE (reference sequence). The CDR3 has 14 residues. V was pared by 3 bases and J by 8 bases, with 16 bases between. This chain's CDR3 is CASSSGQGGGTQYF. CDR3 bases: TGTGCCAGCAGCTCAGGACAGGGCGGGGGTACGCAGTATTTT.

The chain uses TRBV3-1 (or the pseudogene TRBV3-2) and TRBJ2-7, with a tentative D call TRBD2 (5 bases). The CDR3 is 13 amino acids. CDR1 is LGHDT and CDR2 is YNNKEL in the germline V gene (reference sequence). The V gene lost 1 base and the J gene lost 5 bases, with 9 bases spanning the gap. The CDR3, as DNA: TGTGCCAGCAGCCAAGGTCATAGCGACGAGCAGTACTTC. The encoded protein is CASSQGHSDEQYF.

The rearrangement uses TRBV3-1 (or the pseudogene TRBV3-2) and TRBJ1-1; D gene ambiguous. This CDR3 has 12 residues. The V gene's germline CDR1 is LGHDT and CDR2 YNNKEL (reference sequence). Trimming shortened V by 3 bases and J by 1 base, and 3 bases separated the two germline ends. CDR3 in DNA: TGTGCCAGCAGCCAGGCGAACACTGAAGCTTTCTTT. It codes for CASSQANTEAFF.

The CDR3 protein is CASSGGSYGYTF. Written as DNA, the CDR3 is TGTGCCAGCAGTGGGGGCAGCTATGGCTACACCTTC. The chain combines TRBV12-3 or TRBV12-4 with TRBJ1-2, with D maybe TRBD1 (6 bases). The germline V and J ends were trimmed by 5 bases and 4 bases, with 8 bases remaining between them. CDR3 length: 12 amino acids.

The rearrangement uses TRBV29-1 and TRBJ2-5, with 7 bases fitting TRBD2. Trimming cost V 0 bases and J 5 bases; bases outside gene matches: 3. Germline CDR1 and CDR2: SQVTM and ANQGSEA. The CDR3 runs 13 residues. CDR3 loop: CSVEDRAGETQYF. As DNA, the CDR3 is TGCAGCGTTGAAGACCGAGCGGGGGAGACCCAGTACTTC. Combining the CDR3 with reference TRBV29-1 and TRBJ2-5 gives the whole variable domain SAVISQKPSRDICQRGTSLTIQCQVDSQVTMMFWYRQQPGQSLTLIATANQGSEATYESGFVIDKFPISRPNLTFSTLTVSNMSPEDSSIYLCSVEDRAGETQYFGPGTRLLVL.

The chain employs TRBV12-5 and TRBJ2-2, with D maybe TRBD1 (6 bases). The length of the CDR3 is 16 residues. Germline loops: CDR1 LGHNT, CDR2 FRNRAP. Trimming left V 2 bases short and J 4 bases short, with 14 bases between. CDR3 amino acids: CASGLFPGVGTGELFF. DNA for the CDR3: TGTGCTAGTGGTTTGTTCCCAGGGGTTGGCACCGGGGAGCTGTTTTTT.

The V gene is TRBV19, the J gene TRBJ2-3, with a possible D match to TRBD2 (6 bases). The CDR3 length is 14 residues. Trimming pared 8 bases from V and 6 bases from J, leaving 18 bases between. CDR1 is LNHDA and CDR2 is SQIVND in the germline V gene (reference sequence). CDR3 DNA: TGTGCCAGTGATTCTAGCGACTCAAGGGATACGCAGTATTTT. Translated: CASDSSDSRDTQYF.

The rearrangement links TRBV6-5 to TRBJ1-5; TRBD1 matches at 8 bases. The CDR3 is 15 amino acids. Germline V gene lookup returns CDR1 MNHEY and CDR2 SVGAGI. The ends lost 4 bases at V and 1 base at J; junction bases unmatched: 3. DNA for the CDR3: TGTGCCAGCAGTTTACAGGGGGGCAGCAATCAGCCCCAGCATTTT. Translating it yields CASSLQGGSNQPQHF.

The chain has TRBV5-1 and TRBJ1-2; tentatively, D is TRBD1 (6 bases). The V end lost 4 bases, the J end lost 6 bases, and 16 bases lay between the germline ends. CDR3 length: 14 residues. CDR1 is SGHRS and CDR2 is YFSETQ in the germline V gene. This CDR3 is CASSLKGERDGYTF. CDR3 coding DNA: TGCGCCAGCAGCCTGAAGGGGGAAAGGGATGGCTACACCTTC.